This paragraph covers one TCR beta chain sequence. This sample is drawn from a study of blood T cell repertoires in COVID-19. Turning to the study itself: Samples representing acute and convalescent COVID-19 were sourced from the United States, Italy and Spain. PBMCs, B-cell-depleted T cells, or T cells provided the cDNA or gDNA that made up the material.

This CDR3 comprises 13 residues. The V end lost 0 bases, the J end lost 3 bases, and 5 bases lay between the germline ends. Germline CDR1 is LGHDT and CDR2 is YNNKEL (reference sequence). Source study methods: Nucleated cell number was recorded as an estimate derived from reference gene primer amplification. Data came from immunoSEQ multiplex PCR; TCRdb stores just in-frame clones and leaves some out. V and J calls plus clone size are reproduced from that table; the DNA served to infer D and trimming. The sample contains some 38,000 clones, approximately 78% of which appear only once. Sequenced input: peripheral blood. V is TRBV3-1 (or the pseudogene TRBV3-2) and J is TRBJ1-1; D unclear. The TCR sequence derives from a man between 60 and 70 years old in a cohort sampled during active COVID-19. The CDR3 nucleotides are TGTGCCAGCAGCCAAGATGCGGACACTGAAGCTTTCTTT. Protein sequence: CASSQDADTEAFF.